These 18 T cell receptor beta chains were sequenced from one sample in a study of cytomegalovirus exposure and HLA in healthy donors. The PCR ran on 60 Vbeta and 13 Jbeta primers. Produced via immunoSEQ multiplex PCR; TCRdb's table is partial and in-frame only. The top ten hold around 6.8% of the sample, which has approximately 140,000 clones, around 81% seen once. Specimen: PBMCs. Receptor source: a man in his forties or fifties in good health and CMV-seropositive.

The gene calls are TRBV9 and TRBJ2-5; 12 nucleotides align to TRBD2. Trimming took 5 bases from V and 5 from J; bases not matched to a gene: 7. CDR3 length equals 15 residues. Germline lookup yields CDR1 SGDLS and CDR2 YYNGEE. CDR3 nucleotides: TGTGCCAGCAGAATGACTAGCGGGAGTGATGAGACCCAGTACTTC. This encodes CASRMTSGSDETQYF.

The chain employs TRBV5-8 and TRBJ2-5; D is perhaps TRBD1 (6 bases). The CDR3 consists of 15 residues. The germline CDR1 and CDR2 sequences are SGHTS and YDEGEE. V lost 4 bases and J 1 base, leaving 14 bases between the germline ends. The CDR3 protein is CASSSAGTLQETQYF. DNA for the CDR3: TGTGCCAGCAGCAGCGCCGGGACACTCCAAGAGACCCAGTACTTC.

This clone was recorded a few times. The chain is built from TRBV19 and TRBJ2-1; D gene unclear. CDR3 length: 14 residues. The germline gives CDR1 LNHDA, CDR2 SQIVND (reference sequence). The germline V and J ends were trimmed by 1 base and 3 bases, with 7 bases remaining between them. The CDR3: CASSIGGFYNEQFF. CDR3 nucleotides: TGTGCCAGTAGTATAGGAGGTTTCTACAATGAGCAGTTCTTC.

The genes are TRBV7-9 and TRBJ1-3; D uncertain. CDR3 size: 14 residues. CDR1 and CDR2 (germline): SEHNR, FQNEAQ (reference sequence). The V end lost 5 bases, the J end lost 6 bases, and 14 bases lay between the germline ends. The CDR3 DNA reads as TGTGCCAGCAGCGTTGGTGGGAGGCTAAACACCATATATTTT. Its protein product is CASSVGGRLNTIYF.

The gene calls are TRBV5-4 and TRBJ2-7; 11 nucleotides match TRBD1. This CDR3 is 15 amino acids long. V dropped 4 bases and J dropped 4; count of bases not matched to a gene: 7. CDR1 and CDR2 (germline): SGHNT, YYREEE (reference sequence). The CDR3, as DNA: TGTGCCAGCAGCATTAGTGGGACAGGGGGGTACGAGCAGTACTTC. Translated: CASSISGTGGYEQYF.

This rearrangement joins TRBV27 to TRBJ1-2; D is possibly TRBD1 (6 bases). V was pared by 5 bases and J by 6 bases, with 16 bases between. Germline lookup yields CDR1 MNHEY and CDR2 SMNVEV (reference sequence). The CDR3 consists of 14 residues. This CDR3 reads CASSPVMGADGYTF. CDR3 DNA sequence: TGTGCCAGCAGTCCGGTTATGGGGGCGGATGGCTACACCTTC.

The V and J genes are TRBV19 and TRBJ1-2, with a tentative D call TRBD1 (6 bases). Germline-derived CDR1 and CDR2 are LNHDA and SQIVND (reference sequence). This CDR3 contains 12 residues. V was trimmed by 8 bases and J by 3 bases, leaving 10 bases between them. DNA for the CDR3: TGTGCCAGTTCGCAGGGGTACTATGGCTACACCTTC. Residues: CASSQGYYGYTF.

The gene calls are TRBV5-4 and TRBJ2-4, with 9 nucleotides matching TRBD2. Germline CDR1 reads SGHNT; CDR2 reads YYREEE (reference sequence). There are 14 residues in the CDR3. Trimming removed 2 bases from V and 6 bases from J; junction bases left unmatched: 3. This CDR3 reads CASSFAGGVNIQYF. In DNA, the CDR3 is TGTGCCAGCAGCTTCGCGGGGGGGGTAAACATTCAGTACTTC.

V and J are TRBV10-3 and TRBJ2-1; tentatively, D is TRBD1 (6 bases). The germline gives CDR1 ENHRY, CDR2 SYGVKD. This CDR3 has 12 amino acids. V gave up 4 bases and J gave up 8 bases, with 9 bases separating them. CDR3 sequence reads: CAISGGGHEQFF. The CDR3 region has the DNA TGTGCCATCAGTGGTGGGGGCCATGAGCAGTTCTTC.

This rearrangement joins TRBV14 to TRBJ2-2, with TRBD2 identical over 9 bases. J lost 3 bases, V lost 0 bases, and 8 bases had no gene match. The germline CDR1 and CDR2 sequences are SGHDN and FVKESK. The CDR3 is 18 residues long. CDR3 protein: CASSQELGTSSYTGELFF. DNA for the CDR3: TGTGCCAGCAGCCAAGAGCTGGGGACTAGCAGCTACACCGGGGAGCTGTTTTTT.

The V gene is TRBV5-1, the J gene TRBJ2-1, with TRBD1 identical over 9 bases. Germline CDR1 and CDR2: SGHRS and YFSETQ. This CDR3 is 15 amino acids long. The V segment lost 2 bases and the J segment 7 bases; nucleotides outside the gene matches: 7. CDR3 in amino acids: CASSFNTGTGNEQFF. Here the CDR3 DNA reads TGCGCCAGCAGCTTTAACACCGGGACAGGGAATGAGCAGTTCTTC.

This chain connects TRBV5-4 to TRBJ1-1, with 7 bases identical to TRBD1. The CDR3 totals 13 residues. Germline values: CDR1 SGHNT, CDR2 YYREEE (reference sequence). J gave up 6 bases and V 5 bases, and 7 bases lay outside the gene matches. The CDR3 bases are TGTGCCAGCAGTTATACAGGGGTCCCTGAAGCTTTCTTT. Translated: CASSYTGVPEAFF.

The chain employs TRBV6-5 and TRBJ1-1; unclear D gene. Germline V gene data show CDR1 as MNHEY and CDR2 as SVGAGI. Trimming removed 2 bases at V and 4 bases at J, with 8 bases between. There are 13 residues in the CDR3. The CDR3 reads CASSYKRSTEAFF. The CDR3 bases are TGTGCCAGCAGTTACAAGAGGAGCACTGAAGCTTTCTTT.

The chain employs TRBV5-4 and TRBJ1-2, with a possible D match to TRBD1 (5 bases). The V and J ends lost 4 bases and 1 base respectively, with 8 bases between them. This CDR3 is 13 amino acids long. Germline V lookup: CDR1 SGHNT, CDR2 YYREEE (reference sequence). For the CDR3, the DNA is TGTGCCAGCAGCCGTGACAGTAACTATGGCTACACCTTC. Translating gives CASSRDSNYGYTF. Looking up the rest from reference TRBV5-4 and TRBJ1-2 gives the full variable domain: ETGVTQSPTHLIKTRGQQVTLRCSSQSGHNTVSWYQQALGQGPQFIFQYYREEENGRGNFPPRFSGLQFPNYSSELNVNALELDDSALYLCASSRDSNYGYTFGSGTRLTVV.

The chain links TRBV27 to TRBJ2-1, with 10 bases lining up with TRBD2. This CDR3 contains 15 residues. Trimming at V came to 2 bases and at J to 4 bases, leaving 2 bases not matched to a gene. CDR1 is MNHEY, CDR2 SMNVEV, per germline (reference sequence). For the CDR3, the DNA is TGTGCCAGCAGTTTACTAGCGGGGGTTTACAATGAGCAGTTCTTC. It codes for CASSLLAGVYNEQFF.

This rearrangement joins TRBV7-9 to TRBJ2-1; the D is unclear. Germline V CDR1 and CDR2: SEHNR, FQNEAQ (reference sequence). The CDR3 spans 14 residues. V was pared by 5 bases and J by 4 bases, with 12 bases between. The CDR3 region has the DNA TGTGCCAGCAGCCCCCCTCGCAGGTACAATGAGCAGTTCTTC. Amino acids: CASSPPRRYNEQFF.

This clone was recorded once. The chain employs TRBV30 and TRBJ2-3; 8 bases map to TRBD2. This CDR3 is 13 amino acids long. After removal of 7 bases from V and 2 bases from J, the junction contained 5 bases not matched to a gene. Germline lookup yields CDR1 GTSNPN and CDR2 SVGIG (reference sequence). The CDR3, as DNA: TGTGCCTCGGGGGGGGGTTACACAGATACGCAGTATTTT. Translated, it gives CASGGGYTDTQYF.

This clone was seen just once. This chain joins TRBV11-3 and TRBJ2-1; perhaps TRBD2 as D (6 bases). This CDR3 contains 14 residues. V was trimmed by 6 bases and J by 9 bases, leaving 18 bases between them. Germline CDR1 reads SGHNT; CDR2 reads YENEEA. CDR3 nucleotide sequence: TGTGCCAGCAGGCCAGGGACTTCTCTTAGTGAGCAGTTCTTC. As protein: CASRPGTSLSEQFF.